The source of this TCR beta chain is a study of blood T cell repertoires in COVID-19. The protocol was immunoSEQ multiplex PCR, while the TCRdb copy is restricted to in-frame clones and leaves out a portion. The table shows 250,000 or so clones, with over 75% occurring only once. The CDR3 is 15 residues long. Germline V gives CDR1 SGHRS, CDR2 YFSETQ. Trimming removed 0 bases at V and 1 base at J, with 10 bases between. This TCR came from a man aged 35-49 years who had recovered from COVID-19. The V call is TRBV5-1, the J call TRBJ1-2; D perhaps matches TRBD1 (6 bases). The sequenced sample consisted of PBMCs or T cells enriched from blood (not recorded which). The CDR3 sequence: CASSLAQGHNYGYTF. The CDR3 bases are TGCGCCAGCAGCTTGGCACAGGGCCATAACTATGGCTACACCTTC.